This TCR beta chain originates from a study of spatial heterogeneity in lung cancer. Study overall: For the average unique TCR and UMI combination, more than 8.5 occurrences appeared in raw reads.

Time point described: sample taken at primary tumor resection. No cells were sorted before sequencing. The whole RNA sequenced was extracted from tumor, nontumor lung or frozen PBMC. The CDR3 is 17 residues long. V was pared by 7 bases and J by 9 bases, with 28 bases between. This clonotype was counted once. TCRdb re-called the 5' RACE reads with MiXCR, one entry per CDR3 protein. The sample lists roughly 48,000 distinct CDR3 sequences, approximately 12% occurring once. The sample here was PBMCs, taken at surgery. The chain is built from TRBV12-3 or TRBV12-4 and TRBJ2-1; maybe TRBD2 (8 bases). The TCR originated in a female donor with early-stage non-small cell lung cancer. CDR3 amino acids: CASNFPQGVPGGAEQFF. CDR3 nucleotides: TGTGCCAGCAATTTTCCTCAGGGGGTCCCGGGGGGGGCTGAGCAGTTCTTC.